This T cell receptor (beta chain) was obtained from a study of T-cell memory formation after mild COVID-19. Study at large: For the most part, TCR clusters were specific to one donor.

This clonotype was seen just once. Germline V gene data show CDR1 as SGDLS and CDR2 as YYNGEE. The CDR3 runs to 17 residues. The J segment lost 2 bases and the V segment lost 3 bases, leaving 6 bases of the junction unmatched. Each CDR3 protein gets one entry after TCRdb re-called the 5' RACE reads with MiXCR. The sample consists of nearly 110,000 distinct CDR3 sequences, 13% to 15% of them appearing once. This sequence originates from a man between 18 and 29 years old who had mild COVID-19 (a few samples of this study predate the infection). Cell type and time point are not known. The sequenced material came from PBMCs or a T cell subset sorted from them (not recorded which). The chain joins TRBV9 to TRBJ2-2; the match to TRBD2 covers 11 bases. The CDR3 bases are TGTGCCAGCAGCGGGAGGGGACTAGCGGCTAACACCGGGGAGCTGTTTTTT. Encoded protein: CASSGRGLAANTGELFF. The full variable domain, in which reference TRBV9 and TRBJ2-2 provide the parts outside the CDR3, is DSGVTQTPKHLITATGQRVTLRCSPRSGDLSVYWYQQSLDQGLQFLIQYYNGEERAKGNILERFSAQQFPDLHSELNLSSLELGDSALYFCASSGRGLAANTGELFFGEGSRLTVL.